This TCR beta chain came from a study of T cells after yellow fever vaccination. Overall study: SMART-Seq v4 Ultra Low Input handled preparation of low-cell-number fractions.

About this clonotype itself: Its antigen is currently unknown.

Whole-study findings and limits: Weaker, the secondary response had a peak occurring faster, on day 5 versus 15. Once the booster was given, most primary-vaccination clones reappeared, at approximately 97% for CD4 and roughly 90% for CD8.

MiXCR, applied by TCRdb to the 5' RACE reads, yields one record per CDR3 protein. The sample includes 340,000 or so distinct CDR3 sequences, under 15% of them seen just once. This receptor was obtained from a man aged 18 to 30 who received the YFV17D yellow fever vaccine. Sequencing was performed on CD4+ T cells sorted from PBMCs, taken 15 days after the yellow fever booster vaccination.

CDR3 sequence (DNA): TGTGCCAGTAGTATAGCCCTGTGGACTGAAGCTTTCTTT. Its protein is CASSIALWTEAFF. V is TRBV19 and J is TRBJ1-1; D gene unclear. The CDR3 is 13 amino acids. CDR1 is LNHDA, CDR2 SQIVND, per germline (reference sequence). V dropped 1 base and J dropped 5 bases, with 8 bases sitting between them.